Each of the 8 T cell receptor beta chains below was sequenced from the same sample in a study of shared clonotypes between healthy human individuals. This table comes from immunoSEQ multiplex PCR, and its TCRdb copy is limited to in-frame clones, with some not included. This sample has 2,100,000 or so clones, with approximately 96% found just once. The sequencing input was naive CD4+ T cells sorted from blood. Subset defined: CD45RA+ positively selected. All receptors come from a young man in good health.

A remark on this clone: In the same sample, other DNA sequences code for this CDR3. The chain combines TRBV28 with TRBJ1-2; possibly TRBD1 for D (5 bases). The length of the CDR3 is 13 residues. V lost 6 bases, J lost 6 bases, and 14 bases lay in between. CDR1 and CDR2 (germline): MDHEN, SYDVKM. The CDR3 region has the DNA TGTGCCAGCAGGCCTCAGGGATACGATGGCTACACCTTC. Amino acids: CASRPQGYDGYTF.

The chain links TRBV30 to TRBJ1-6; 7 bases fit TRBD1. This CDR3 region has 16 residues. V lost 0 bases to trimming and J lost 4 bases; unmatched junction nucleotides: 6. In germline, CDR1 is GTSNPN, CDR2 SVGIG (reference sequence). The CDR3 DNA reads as TGTGCCTGGAGTGTAGGAGGGGGCGGTTATAATTCACCCCTCCACTTT. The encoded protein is CAWSVGGGGYNSPLHF.

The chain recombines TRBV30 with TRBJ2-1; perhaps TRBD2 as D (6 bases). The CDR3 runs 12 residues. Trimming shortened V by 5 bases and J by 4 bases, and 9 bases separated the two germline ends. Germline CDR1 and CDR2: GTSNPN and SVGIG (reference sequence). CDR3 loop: CAWGGKYNEQFF. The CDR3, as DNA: TGTGCCTGGGGGGGGAAGTACAATGAGCAGTTCTTC.

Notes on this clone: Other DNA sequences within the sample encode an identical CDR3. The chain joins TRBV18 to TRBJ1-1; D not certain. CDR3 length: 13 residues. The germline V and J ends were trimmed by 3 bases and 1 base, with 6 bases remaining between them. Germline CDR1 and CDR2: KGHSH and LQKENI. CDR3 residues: CASSPLPNTEAFF. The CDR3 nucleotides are TGTGCCAGCTCACCGTTACCGAACACTGAAGCTTTCTTT.

Written as DNA, the CDR3 is TGTGCCAGCAGCTTAAGTTGGGCCTCGCAAGATACGCAGTATTTT. Its translation is CASSLSWASQDTQYF. The chain has TRBV7-2 and TRBJ2-3; D is undetermined. The germline gives CDR1 SGHTA, CDR2 FQGNSA. V was clipped by 2 bases and J by 5 bases, with 14 bases between them. The CDR3 extends over 15 amino acids.

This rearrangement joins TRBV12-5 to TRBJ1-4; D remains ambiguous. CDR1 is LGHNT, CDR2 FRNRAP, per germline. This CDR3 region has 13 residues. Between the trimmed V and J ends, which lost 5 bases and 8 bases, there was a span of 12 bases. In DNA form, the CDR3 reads TGTGCTAGTGGTCCCGGACCGGAGGAAAAACTGTTTTTT. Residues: CASGPGPEEKLFF.

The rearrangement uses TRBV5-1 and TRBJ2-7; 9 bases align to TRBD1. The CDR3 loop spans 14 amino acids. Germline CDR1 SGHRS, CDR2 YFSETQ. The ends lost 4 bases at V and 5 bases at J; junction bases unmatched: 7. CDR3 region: CASSQGTGRNEQYF. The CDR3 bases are TGCGCCAGCAGCCAAGGGACAGGGCGCAACGAGCAGTACTTC.

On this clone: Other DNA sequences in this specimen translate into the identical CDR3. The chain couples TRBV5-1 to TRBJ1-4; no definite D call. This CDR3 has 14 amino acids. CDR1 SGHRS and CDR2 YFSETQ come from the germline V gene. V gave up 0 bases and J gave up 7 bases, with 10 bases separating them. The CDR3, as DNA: TGCGCCAGCAGCTTGGGAGGTCTGGGTGAAAAACTGTTTTTT. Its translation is CASSLGGLGEKLFF.